These 31 T cell receptor beta chains were all obtained from the same sample, sequenced in a study of identical twins. TCRdb reanalysed the 5' RACE reads using MiXCR and keeps one entry per CDR3 protein. Here the sample spans 400,000 to 500,000 distinct CDR3 sequences, roughly 13% being singletons. The sample also formed part of further work on yellow fever vaccine responses in identical twins.

The sample comprised CD4+ T cells sorted from blood. These receptor sequences come from a woman aged 18-29 years in good health.

In its sample, this clonotype was seen many times. V usage is TRBV3-1 and J usage is TRBJ2-3; D is unresolved. V dropped 0 bases and J dropped 0 bases, with 13 bases sitting between them. Germline V gene sequence: CDR1 LGHDT, CDR2 YNNKEL (reference sequence). CDR3 length: 17 residues. CDR3 sequence: CASSQDLRAYSTDTQYF. The CDR3 DNA reads as TGTGCCAGCAGCCAAGATCTCCGGGCATACAGCACAGATACGCAGTATTTT.

This rearrangement joins TRBV7-8 to TRBJ2-7; TRBD2 agrees at 9 bases. Germline trimming cut 4 bases from V and 3 bases from J; bases unmatched to any gene: 7. Germline V gives CDR1 SGHVS, CDR2 FQNEAQ. The CDR3 covers 15 residues. The CDR3 DNA is TGTGCCAGCAGCTCGAGCGGGGGGACCTACTACGAGCAGTACTTC. Residues: CASSSSGGTYYEQYF.

V usage is TRBV11-2 and J usage is TRBJ2-4, with D possibly being TRBD2 (7 bases). Trimming cost V 1 base and J 1 base, with 11 bases left between them. The CDR3 has 16 residues. Germline-derived CDR1 and CDR2 are SGHAT and FQNNGV. The CDR3 sequence is CASSLGGGGAKNIQYF. The CDR3 nucleotides are TGTGCCAGCAGCTTAGGTGGCGGGGGCGCCAAAAACATTCAGTACTTC. Full variable domain (remainder filled in from reference TRBV11-2 and TRBJ2-4): EAGVAQSPRYKIIEKRQSVAFWCNPISGHATLYWYQQILGQGPKLLIQFQNNGVVDDSQLPKDRFSAERLKGVDSTLKIQPAKLEDSAVYLCASSLGGGGAKNIQYFGAGTRLSVL.

This rearrangement joins TRBV13 to TRBJ2-1, with 7 bases identical to TRBD2. The germline gives CDR1 PRHDT, CDR2 FYEKMQ (reference sequence). The junction had 6 bases not matched to a gene; V was cut back by 5 bases and J by 2 bases. This CDR3 region has 15 residues. CDR3 loop: CASSTSGIPYNEQFF. The CDR3 DNA reads TGTGCCAGCAGCACCAGCGGGATTCCCTACAATGAGCAGTTCTTC.

This clonotype has only a few counts. The chain is built from TRBV7-2 and TRBJ2-1; TRBD2 agrees at 14 bases. V trimming: 3 bases; J trimming: 7 bases; junction bases outside the gene matches: 5. This CDR3 has 16 residues. Germline CDR1 is SGHTA and CDR2 is FQGNSA. The CDR3 spells CASSFGLAGGRNEQFF. CDR3 bases: TGTGCCAGCAGCTTTGGACTAGCGGGGGGCCGGAATGAGCAGTTCTTC.

The chain joins TRBV5-1 to TRBJ2-5; 7 bases align to TRBD1. V was pared by 5 bases and J by 5 bases, with 12 bases of the junction left unmatched. Germline V gene lookup returns CDR1 SGHRS and CDR2 YFSETQ. CDR3 size: 15 residues. The CDR3 sequence: CASRTQPGQWETQYF. The CDR3 region has the DNA TGCGCCAGCAGAACCCAGCCGGGACAGTGGGAGACCCAGTACTTC.

This clonotype was recorded only once. J is TRBJ2-5 and V is TRBV6-1; tentatively, D is TRBD2 (7 bases). Trimming took 2 bases from V and 2 from J, leaving 18 bases between them. Germline assignment: CDR1 MNHNS and CDR2 SASEGT. The CDR3 is made up of 17 amino acids. CDR3 sequence reads: CASSEFWGGLNQETQYF. The CDR3 DNA sequence: TGTGCCAGCAGTGAATTTTGGGGGGGGCTGAATCAAGAGACCCAGTACTTC.

CDR3 nucleotides: TGTGCCAGCAGCCCCCGGGAGACCGGGGAGCTGTTTTTT. This translates into CASSPRETGELFF. The chain couples TRBV7-9 to TRBJ2-2; possibly TRBD2 for D (6 bases). CDR3 length equals 13 residues. The ends were cut back, 5 bases at V and 5 bases at J, with 9 bases in the middle. Germline V gene sequence: CDR1 SEHNR, CDR2 FQNEAQ (reference sequence).

This clonotype was counted between two and nine times. This chain links TRBV29-1 with TRBJ2-7, with TRBD1 identical over 12 bases. With V trimmed by 6 bases and J by 4 bases, 10 bases remained unmatched. The germline V gene encodes CDR1 SQVTM and CDR2 ANQGSEA. The CDR3 covers 15 residues. CDR3: CSVGKPGQGAYEQYF. CDR3 DNA sequence: TGCAGCGTGGGGAAGCCGGGACAGGGGGCTTACGAGCAGTACTTC.

V usage is TRBV20-1 and J usage is TRBJ1-2; D is possibly TRBD1 (5 bases). The CDR3 runs 12 residues. The germline V and J ends were trimmed by 3 bases and 2 bases, with 7 bases remaining between them. Germline CDR1 and CDR2: DFQATT and SNEGSKA (reference sequence). The CDR3 reads CSARSGNYGYTF. The CDR3 nucleotides read TGCAGTGCTAGGTCAGGGAACTATGGCTACACCTTC.

This clonotype was detected a few times. The gene calls are TRBV5-1 and TRBJ2-2, with 10 bases aligning to TRBD1. The CDR3 covers 16 residues. J lost 4 bases, V lost 4 bases, and 7 bases had no gene match. Germline lookup yields CDR1 SGHRS and CDR2 YFSETQ. The CDR3 protein is CASSRDRGPATGELFF. CDR3 coding DNA: TGCGCCAGCAGCAGAGACAGGGGGCCGGCCACCGGGGAGCTGTTTTTT.

This clonotype was counted ten times or more. The chain has TRBV9 and TRBJ2-4; a weak D match, TRBD2 (7 bases). The V end lost 3 bases, the J end lost 6 bases, and 13 bases lay between the germline ends. The CDR3 has 14 amino acids. Germline V CDR1 and CDR2: SGDLS, YYNGEE. CDR3 residues: CASSAGGLSNIQYF. As DNA, the CDR3 is TGTGCCAGCAGCGCCGGGGGGCTCTCAAACATTCAGTACTTC.

This clonotype was detected many times. The CDR3 bases are TGCGCCAGCAGCCCGGGGACTAGCGGCCGATACAATGAGCAGTTCTTC. Translation gives CASSPGTSGRYNEQFF. The genes are TRBV5-1 and TRBJ2-1, with 11 bases aligning to TRBD2. Germline V CDR1 and CDR2: SGHRS, YFSETQ. V gave up 4 bases and J gave up 4 bases; unmatched junction bases: 7. The CDR3 extends over 16 amino acids.

In this sample, this clonotype turned up a few times. The chain is built from TRBV7-2 and TRBJ2-2, with D unclear. Trimming shortened V by 5 bases and J by 16 bases, and 17 bases separated the two germline ends. Germline-derived CDR1 and CDR2 are SGHTA and FQGNSA. This CDR3 comprises 12 residues. The CDR3 loop reads CASSPPMGRPFF. The CDR3 DNA follows: TGTGCCAGCAGCCCCCCCATGGGCAGACCGTTTTTT.

The chain has TRBV20-1 and TRBJ2-5, with D maybe TRBD2 (6 bases). Per the germline V gene, CDR1 is DFQATT and CDR2 is SNEGSKA (reference sequence). This CDR3 has 13 residues. The V and J ends lost 4 bases and 2 bases respectively, with 11 bases between them. The CDR3 loop reads CSATRTIQETQYF. The CDR3 nucleotides are TGCAGTGCTACAAGGACTATTCAAGAGACCCAGTACTTC.

This clonotype was seen a handful of times. The rearrangement joins TRBV6-1 to TRBJ2-7, with 7 bases lining up with TRBD2. The CDR3 sequence is 14 residues long. After removal of 8 bases from V and 3 bases from J, the junction contained 10 bases not matched to a gene. Germline V CDR1 and CDR2: MNHNS, SASEGT. The CDR3 DNA reads TGTGCCAGCCTACGGGGTGGGGGGGACTACGAGCAGTACTTC. Translated: CASLRGGGDYEQYF.

This clonotype was detected many times. This rearrangement joins TRBV6-2 or TRBV6-3 to TRBJ2-1; 9 bases are a match to TRBD1. Germline loops: CDR1 MNHEY, CDR2 SVGEGT. The length of the CDR3 is 15 residues. Trimming took 6 bases from V and 5 from J; bases not matched to a gene: 8. This chain's CDR3 is CASRGLGTGNNEQFF. DNA of the CDR3: TGTGCCAGCAGAGGCCTAGGGACAGGGAACAATGAGCAGTTCTTC.

The gene calls are TRBV28 and TRBJ2-7, with D maybe TRBD1 (6 bases). Germline V gene sequence: CDR1 MDHEN, CDR2 SYDVKM. V was clipped by 6 bases and J by 3 bases, with 12 bases between them. This CDR3 spans 13 amino acids. The CDR3 bases are TGTGCCAGCAGACAGGGTAGGGGCTACGAGCAGTACTTC. The encoded protein is CASRQGRGYEQYF.

This chain links TRBV7-9 with TRBJ1-2; D is possibly TRBD1 (5 bases). The CDR3 runs to 13 residues. With 5 bases removed from V and 4 bases from J, the gap between germline ends came to 11 bases. Looked up from germline, CDR1 is SEHNR and CDR2 is FQNEAQ (reference sequence). The CDR3 loop reads CASSRDSPYGYTF. In DNA form, the CDR3 reads TGTGCCAGCAGCCGGGACTCACCCTATGGCTACACCTTC.

This clonotype was observed a handful of times. The chain couples TRBV5-1 to TRBJ2-3, with 15 bases matching TRBD2. The CDR3 runs 18 residues. The germline V gene encodes CDR1 SGHRS and CDR2 YFSETQ. Trimming at V came to 4 bases and at J to 0 bases, leaving 6 bases not matched to a gene. CDR3 DNA sequence: TGCGCCAGCAGCCTGGGACTAGCGGGAGGACAAAGCACAGATACGCAGTATTTT. Amino acids: CASSLGLAGGQSTDTQYF.

This clonotype was seen repeatedly, ten times or more. The gene calls are TRBV27 and TRBJ2-1, with D possibly TRBD2 on 6 matching bases. V lost 8 bases to trimming and J lost 14 bases, with 16 bases between them. Germline V lookup: CDR1 MNHEY, CDR2 SMNVEV (reference sequence). CDR3 length: 11 amino acids. The CDR3 sequence: CASGLGLGEFF. CDR3 bases: TGTGCCAGCGGCCTGGGACTGGGGGAGTTCTTC.

This clonotype was seen a handful of times. The rearrangement uses TRBV5-1 and TRBJ2-3, with 12 bases aligning to TRBD2. The germline CDR1 and CDR2 sequences are SGHRS and YFSETQ. Losses at the gene ends were 7 bases for V and 5 bases for J; bases not matched to a gene: 14. The CDR3 is 17 amino acids. The DNA for the CDR3 is TGCGCCAGCTCCCCGGGGCTGGCTAGCGGGGGGGAAGATACGCAGTATTTT. Protein product: CASSPGLASGGEDTQYF.

This clonotype came up a few times. V gene TRBV7-2 combines with J gene TRBJ1-2, with 9 nucleotides matching TRBD1. This CDR3 is 15 amino acids long. Germline CDR1 and CDR2: SGHTA and FQGNSA. Trimming removed 5 bases from V and 7 bases from J; junction bases left unmatched: 11. The DNA for the CDR3 is TGTGCCAGCAGCGGATCACAGGGGGCGCGTCCTGGCTACACCTTC. Its translation is CASSGSQGARPGYTF.

The genes are TRBV5-1 and TRBJ2-1; the match to TRBD2 covers 9 bases. The CDR3 has 14 residues. Germline values: CDR1 SGHRS, CDR2 YFSETQ. V was pared by 5 bases and J by 6 bases, with 6 bases of the junction left unmatched. As DNA, the CDR3 is TGCGCCAGCAGACCATTTAGCGGGGGCAATGAGCAGTTCTTC. This translates into CASRPFSGGNEQFF.

This clonotype was counted a few times. This rearrangement joins TRBV21-1 to TRBJ2-5; TRBD2, the D gene given by the table, was not confirmed from the DNA. TRBV21-1 constitutes a pseudogene. This CDR3 spans 17 amino acids. CDR3 in amino acids: CASSNKGLAGPQETQYF. CDR3 coding DNA: TGTGCCAGCAGCAACAAGGGACTAGCGGGTCCCCAAGAGACCCAGTACTTC.

The CDR3 nucleotides read TGTGCCAGCAGGCACAGGGGAACCACCGGGGAGCTGTTTTTT. Protein: CASRHRGTTGELFF. The genes are TRBV7-9 and TRBJ2-2, with TRBD1 matching 7 bases. V lost 6 bases to trimming and J lost 4 bases; unmatched junction nucleotides: 5. The germline gives CDR1 SEHNR, CDR2 FQNEAQ (reference sequence). The CDR3 is 14 residues long. Using reference TRBV7-9 and TRBJ2-2 for the parts outside the CDR3, the full variable domain is DTGVSQNPRHKITKRGQNVTFRCDPISEHNRLYWYRQTLGQGPEFLTYFQNEAQLEKSRLLSDRFSAERPKGSFSTLEIQRTEQGDSAMYLCASRHRGTTGELFFGEGSRLTVL.

V gene TRBV6-1 combines with J gene TRBJ2-7; D might be TRBD2 (5 bases). Per germline, CDR1 MNHNS and CDR2 SASEGT. With 6 bases removed from V and 5 bases from J, the gap between germline ends came to 11 bases. This CDR3 is 12 amino acids long. CDR3 sequence (DNA): TGTGCCAGCAGACCGGGATTCGACGAGCAGTACTTC. Its translation is CASRPGFDEQYF.

This chain links TRBV29-1 with TRBJ2-7; D not certain. The CDR3 is made up of 13 amino acids. Trimming stripped 3 bases from V and 5 bases from J, with 14 bases between. Germline V gives CDR1 SQVTM, CDR2 ANQGSEA. The CDR3 spells CSVDDWARDEQYF. CDR3 nucleotide sequence: TGCAGCGTTGATGATTGGGCCCGGGACGAGCAGTACTTC.

This clonotype has more than one count but fewer than ten. The CDR3 loop reads CASRMTTSSYEQYF. In DNA form, the CDR3 reads TGTGCCAGTAGGATGACAACTAGCTCCTACGAGCAGTACTTC. The V and J genes are TRBV19 and TRBJ2-7; TRBD2 is a possible D gene (5 bases). The CDR3 totals 14 residues. Trimming removed 6 bases at V and 0 bases at J, with 12 bases between. CDR1 is LNHDA, CDR2 SQIVND, per germline (reference sequence).

The rearrangement uses TRBV5-5 and TRBJ2-5; 10 positions match TRBD2. Losses at the gene ends were 0 bases for V and 0 bases for J; bases not matched to a gene: 2. This CDR3 has 16 amino acids. Germline CDR1 reads SGHKS; CDR2 reads YYEKEE (reference sequence). In DNA, the CDR3 is TGTGCCAGCAGCTTGGAAGCGGGAGGGTACCAAGAGACCCAGTACTTC. This gives the protein CASSLEAGGYQETQYF.

The J gene is TRBJ1-5, the V gene TRBV2; D is perhaps TRBD1 (6 bases). The CDR3 totals 16 residues. Looked up from germline, CDR1 is SNHLY and CDR2 is FYNNEI. V was shortened by 3 bases and J by 4 bases, with 16 bases between the two germline ends. The CDR3 protein is CASSDPGEKSNQPQHF. The CDR3 coding sequence is TGTGCCAGCAGTGACCCAGGGGAGAAATCAAATCAGCCCCAGCATTTT.